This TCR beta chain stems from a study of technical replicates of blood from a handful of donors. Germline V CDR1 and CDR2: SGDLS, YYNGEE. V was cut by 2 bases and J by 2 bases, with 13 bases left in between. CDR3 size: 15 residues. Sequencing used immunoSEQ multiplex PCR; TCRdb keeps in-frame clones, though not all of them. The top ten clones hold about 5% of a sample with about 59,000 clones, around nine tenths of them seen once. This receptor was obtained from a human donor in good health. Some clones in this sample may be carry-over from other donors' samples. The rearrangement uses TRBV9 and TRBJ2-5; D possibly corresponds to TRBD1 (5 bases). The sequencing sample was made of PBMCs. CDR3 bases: TGTGCCAGCAGCGTTGCAGGGAACTATCAAGAGACCCAGTACTTC. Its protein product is CASSVAGNYQETQYF.